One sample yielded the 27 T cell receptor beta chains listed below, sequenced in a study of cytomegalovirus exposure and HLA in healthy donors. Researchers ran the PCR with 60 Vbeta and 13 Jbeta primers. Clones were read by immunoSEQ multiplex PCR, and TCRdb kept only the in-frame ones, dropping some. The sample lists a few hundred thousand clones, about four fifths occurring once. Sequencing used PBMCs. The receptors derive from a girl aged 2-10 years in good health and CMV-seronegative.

For the CDR3, the DNA is TGTGCCAGCAGTGGGGGGACAGGGGAGGACGAGCAGTACTTC. Its translation: CASSGGTGEDEQYF. The rearrangement joins TRBV25-1 to TRBJ2-7; 10 nucleotides match TRBD1. This CDR3 region has 14 residues. Germline trimming cut 4 bases from V and 5 bases from J; bases unmatched to any gene: 5. Germline V lookup: CDR1 MGHDK, CDR2 SYGVNS.

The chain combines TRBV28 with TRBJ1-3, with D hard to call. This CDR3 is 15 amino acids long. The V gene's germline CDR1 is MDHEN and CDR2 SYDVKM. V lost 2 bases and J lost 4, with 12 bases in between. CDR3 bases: TGTGCCAGCAGTTTAACCCAGTGGTACGGAAACACCATATATTTT. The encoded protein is CASSLTQWYGNTIYF.

CDR3 bases: TGTGCCATCAGTGAGGATACCTACTTGTCCTACGAGCAGTACTTC. It translates to CAISEDTYLSYEQYF. The chain employs TRBV10-3 and TRBJ2-7; no clear D gene. The CDR3 contains 15 residues. Germline V gene lookup returns CDR1 ENHRY and CDR2 SYGVKD. V was shortened by 2 bases and J by 1 base, with 12 bases between the two germline ends.

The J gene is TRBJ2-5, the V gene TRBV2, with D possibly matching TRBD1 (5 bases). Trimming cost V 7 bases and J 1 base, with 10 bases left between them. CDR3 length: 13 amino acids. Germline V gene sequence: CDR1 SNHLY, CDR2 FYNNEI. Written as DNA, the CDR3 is TGTGCCAGCACCCTGGACATCCAAGAGACCCAGTACTTC. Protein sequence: CASTLDIQETQYF.

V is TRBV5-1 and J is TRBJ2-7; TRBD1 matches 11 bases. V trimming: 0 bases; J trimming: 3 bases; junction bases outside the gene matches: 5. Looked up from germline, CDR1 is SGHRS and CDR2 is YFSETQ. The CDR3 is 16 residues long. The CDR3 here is CASSLGGTGGFYEQYF. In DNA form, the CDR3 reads TGCGCCAGCAGCTTGGGAGGGACAGGGGGATTCTACGAGCAGTACTTC.

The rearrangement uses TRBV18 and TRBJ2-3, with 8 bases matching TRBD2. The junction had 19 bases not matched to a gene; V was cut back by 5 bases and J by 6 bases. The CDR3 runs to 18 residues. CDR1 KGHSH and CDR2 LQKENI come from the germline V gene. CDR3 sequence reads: CASSSVAGPGRDVDTQYF. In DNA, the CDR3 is TGTGCCAGCTCATCAGTAGCGGGGCCCGGGCGGGATGTGGATACGCAGTATTTT.

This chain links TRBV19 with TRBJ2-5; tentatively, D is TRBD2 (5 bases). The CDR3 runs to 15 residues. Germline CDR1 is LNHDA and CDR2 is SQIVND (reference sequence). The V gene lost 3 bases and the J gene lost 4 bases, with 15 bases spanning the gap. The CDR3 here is CASSIPGETGETQYF. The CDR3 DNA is TGTGCCAGTAGTATCCCCGGGGAAACCGGAGAGACCCAGTACTTC.

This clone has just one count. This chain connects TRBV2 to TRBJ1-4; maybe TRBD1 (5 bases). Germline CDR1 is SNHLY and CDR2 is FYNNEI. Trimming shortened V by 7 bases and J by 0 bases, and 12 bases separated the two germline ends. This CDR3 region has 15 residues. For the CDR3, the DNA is TGTGCCAGCACCAGACAGACCGCAACTAATGAAAAACTGTTTTTT. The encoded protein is CASTRQTATNEKLFF. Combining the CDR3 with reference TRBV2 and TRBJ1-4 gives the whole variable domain EPEVTQTPSHQVTQMGQEVILRCVPISNHLYFYWYRQILGQKVEFLVSFYNNEISEKSEIFDDQFSVERPDGSNFTLKIRSTKLEDSAMYFCASTRQTATNEKLFFGSGTQLSVL.

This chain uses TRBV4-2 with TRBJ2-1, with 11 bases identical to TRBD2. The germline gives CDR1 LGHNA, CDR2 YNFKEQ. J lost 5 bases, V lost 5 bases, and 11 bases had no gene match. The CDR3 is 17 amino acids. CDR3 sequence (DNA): TGTGCCAGCAGCAAAAGCTCCATGACTAGCGGGAACAATGAGCAGTTCTTC. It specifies CASSKSSMTSGNNEQFF.

The CDR3 loop is CASSLGMGGEADTEAFF. The CDR3 DNA is TGTGCCAGCAGCTTAGGCATGGGGGGGGAAGCGGACACTGAAGCTTTCTTT. The chain links TRBV7-9 to TRBJ1-1, with a tentative D call TRBD1 (5 bases). CDR3 size: 17 residues. CDR1 and CDR2 (germline): SEHNR, FQNEAQ (reference sequence). V dropped 1 base and J dropped 3 bases, with 18 bases sitting between them.

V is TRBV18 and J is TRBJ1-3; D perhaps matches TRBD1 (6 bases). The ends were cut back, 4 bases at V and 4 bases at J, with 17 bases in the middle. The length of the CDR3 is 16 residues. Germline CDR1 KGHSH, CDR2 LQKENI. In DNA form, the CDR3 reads TGTGCCAGCTCACGAGATCAGACAGGCTCCGGAAACACCATATATTTT. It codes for CASSRDQTGSGNTIYF.

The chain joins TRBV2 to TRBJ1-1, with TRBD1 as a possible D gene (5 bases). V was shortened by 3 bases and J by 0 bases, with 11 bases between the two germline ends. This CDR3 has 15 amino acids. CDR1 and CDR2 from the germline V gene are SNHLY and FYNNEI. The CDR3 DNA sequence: TGTGCCAGCAGTGAGGGACGGACTATGAACACTGAAGCTTTCTTT. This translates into CASSEGRTMNTEAFF. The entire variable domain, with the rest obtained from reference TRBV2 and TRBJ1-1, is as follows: EPEVTQTPSHQVTQMGQEVILRCVPISNHLYFYWYRQILGQKVEFLVSFYNNEISEKSEIFDDQFSVERPDGSNFTLKIRSTKLEDSAMYFCASSEGRTMNTEAFFGQGTRLTVV.

The CDR3: CASSEGRGTYNEQFF. Written as DNA, the CDR3 is TGTGCCAGCAGTGAGGGGCGCGGGACCTACAATGAGCAGTTCTTC. The rearrangement links TRBV25-1 to TRBJ2-1; D is perhaps TRBD2 (6 bases). The CDR3 is 15 residues long. Trimming shortened V by 3 bases and J by 2 bases, and 11 bases separated the two germline ends. CDR1 MGHDK and CDR2 SYGVNS come from the germline V gene.

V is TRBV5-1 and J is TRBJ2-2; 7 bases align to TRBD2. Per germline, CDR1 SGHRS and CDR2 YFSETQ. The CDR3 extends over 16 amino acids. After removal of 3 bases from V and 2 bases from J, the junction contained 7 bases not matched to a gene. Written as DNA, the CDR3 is TGCGCCAGCAGCTGGGGCGGGAGAATAAACACCGGGGAGCTGTTTTTT. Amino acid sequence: CASSWGGRINTGELFF. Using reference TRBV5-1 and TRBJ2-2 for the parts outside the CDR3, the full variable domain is KAGVTQTPRYLIKTRGQQVTLSCSPISGHRSVSWYQQTPGQGLQFLFEYFSETQRNKGNFPGRFSGRQFSNSRSEMNVSTLELGDSALYLCASSWGGRINTGELFFGEGSRLTVL.

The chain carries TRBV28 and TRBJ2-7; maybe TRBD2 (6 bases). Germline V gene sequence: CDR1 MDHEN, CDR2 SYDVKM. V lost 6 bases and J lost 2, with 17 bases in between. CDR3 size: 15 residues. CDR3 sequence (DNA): TGTGCCAGCAGCCGACCCGGGACTTTAACCTACGAGCAGTACTTC. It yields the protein CASSRPGTLTYEQYF. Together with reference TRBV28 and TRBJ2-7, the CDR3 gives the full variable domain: DVKVTQSSRYLVKRTGEKVFLECVQDMDHENMFWYRQDPGLGLRLIYFSYDVKMKEKGDIPEGYSVSREKKERFSLILESASTNQTSMYLCASSRPGTLTYEQYFGPGTRLTVT.

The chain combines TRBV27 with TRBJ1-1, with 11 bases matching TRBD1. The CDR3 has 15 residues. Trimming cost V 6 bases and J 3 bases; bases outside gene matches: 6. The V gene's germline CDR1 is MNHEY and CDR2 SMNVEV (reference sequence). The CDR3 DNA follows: TGTGCCAGCAGCCTAGGACAGGGGGCTTACACTGAAGCTTTCTTT. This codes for CASSLGQGAYTEAFF.

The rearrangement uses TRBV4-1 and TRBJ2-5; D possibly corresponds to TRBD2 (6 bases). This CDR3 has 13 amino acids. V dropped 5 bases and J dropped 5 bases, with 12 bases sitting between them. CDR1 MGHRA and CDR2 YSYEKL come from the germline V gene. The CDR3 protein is CASSFGLRETQYF. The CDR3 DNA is TGCGCCAGCAGCTTCGGACTAAGGGAGACCCAGTACTTC.

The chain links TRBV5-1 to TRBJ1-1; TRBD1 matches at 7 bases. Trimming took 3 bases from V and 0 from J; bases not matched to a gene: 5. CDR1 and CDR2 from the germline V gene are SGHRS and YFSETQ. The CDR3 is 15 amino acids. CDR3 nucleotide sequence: TGCGCCAGCAGCTCAAGGACAGGCGTGAACACTGAAGCTTTCTTT. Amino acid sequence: CASSSRTGVNTEAFF.

The CDR3 DNA sequence: TGCGCCAGCAGGGGACAGCCGAGCTCCTACAATGAGCAGTTCTTC. This translates into CASRGQPSSYNEQFF. The chain combines TRBV5-1 with TRBJ2-7, with 7 bases that match TRBD1. The J call may be wrong; the DNA end is better matched by TRBJ2-1. The CDR3 has 15 residues. The germline CDR1 and CDR2 sequences are SGHRS and YFSETQ.

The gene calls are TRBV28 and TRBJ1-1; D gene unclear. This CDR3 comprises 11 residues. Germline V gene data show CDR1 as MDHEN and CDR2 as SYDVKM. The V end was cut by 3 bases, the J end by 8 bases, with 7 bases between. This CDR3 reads CASSFQEEAFF. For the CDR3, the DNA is TGTGCCAGCAGTTTCCAAGAGGAAGCTTTCTTT.

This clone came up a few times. The CDR3 reads CASSPGTGMNTEAFF. CDR3 bases: TGTGCCAGCAGCCCCGGGACAGGGATGAACACTGAAGCTTTCTTT. The chain combines TRBV7-9 with TRBJ1-1; 9 bases match TRBD1. V lost 5 bases to trimming and J lost 0 bases; unmatched junction nucleotides: 4. The CDR3 runs to 15 residues. From germline, CDR1 is SEHNR and CDR2 FQNEAQ (reference sequence).

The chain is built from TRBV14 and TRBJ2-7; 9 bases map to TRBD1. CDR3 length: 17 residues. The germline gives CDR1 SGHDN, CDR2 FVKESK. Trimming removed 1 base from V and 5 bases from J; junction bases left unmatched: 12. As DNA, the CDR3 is TGTGCCAGCAGCCAAGGACCCCGGGACAGGGTAGGGGACGAGCAGTACTTC. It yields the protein CASSQGPRDRVGDEQYF.

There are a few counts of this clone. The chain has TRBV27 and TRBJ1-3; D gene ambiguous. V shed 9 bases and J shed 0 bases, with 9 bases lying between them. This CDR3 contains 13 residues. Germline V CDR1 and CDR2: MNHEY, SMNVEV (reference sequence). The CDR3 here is CARRGCSGNTIYF. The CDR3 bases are TGTGCCAGGAGAGGGTGCTCTGGAAACACCATATATTTT.

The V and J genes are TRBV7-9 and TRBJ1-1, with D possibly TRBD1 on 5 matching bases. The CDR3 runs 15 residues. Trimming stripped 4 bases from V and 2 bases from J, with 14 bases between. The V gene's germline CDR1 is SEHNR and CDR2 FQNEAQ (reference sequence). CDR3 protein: CASSSNRYGNTEAFF. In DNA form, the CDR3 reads TGTGCCAGCAGCTCAAACAGGTATGGAAACACTGAAGCTTTCTTT.

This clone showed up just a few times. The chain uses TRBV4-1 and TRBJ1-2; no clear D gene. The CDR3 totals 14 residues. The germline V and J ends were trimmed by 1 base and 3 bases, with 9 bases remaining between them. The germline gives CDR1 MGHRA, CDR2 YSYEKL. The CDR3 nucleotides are TGCGCCAGCAGCCAAGTCACGGTTCACTATGGCTACACCTTC. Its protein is CASSQVTVHYGYTF.

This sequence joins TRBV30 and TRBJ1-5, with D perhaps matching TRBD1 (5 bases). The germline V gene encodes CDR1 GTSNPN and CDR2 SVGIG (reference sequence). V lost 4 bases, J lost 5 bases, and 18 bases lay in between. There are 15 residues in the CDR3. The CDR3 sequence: CAWTLRGEGDQPQHF. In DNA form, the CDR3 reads TGTGCCTGGACCCTACGAGGGGAGGGCGATCAGCCCCAGCATTTT. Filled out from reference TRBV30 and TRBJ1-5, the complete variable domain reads SQTIHQWPATLVQPVGSPLSLECTVEGTSNPNLYWYRQAAGRGLQLLFYSVGIGQISSEVPQNLSASRPQDRQFILSSKKLLLSDSGFYLCAWTLRGEGDQPQHFGDGTRLSIL.

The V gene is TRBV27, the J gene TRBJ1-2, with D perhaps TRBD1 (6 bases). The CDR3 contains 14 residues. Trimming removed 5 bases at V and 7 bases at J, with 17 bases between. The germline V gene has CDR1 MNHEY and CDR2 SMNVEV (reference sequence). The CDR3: CASSAGTSRRGYTF. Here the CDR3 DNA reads TGTGCCAGCAGTGCAGGGACATCGAGGCGTGGCTACACCTTC.